Described below is a single T cell receptor (beta chain) sequence and its context. Generated by immunoSEQ multiplex PCR, the TCRdb table keeps only in-frame clones and is missing some. This table has fewer than 40,000 clones, about 90% appearing once. This sample is part of a study of T cells in localized non-small cell lung cancer. V lost 7 bases to trimming and J lost 7 bases; unmatched junction nucleotides: 5. CDR1 and CDR2 from the germline V gene are WSHSY and SAAADI. CDR3 size: 12 residues. J is TRBJ2-7 and V is TRBV10-2; 9 nucleotides align to TRBD1. The sequence was collected from a man aged 40 to 75 with stage III lung adenocarcinoma. This sample comprised peripheral blood mononuclear cells, obtained before any cancer treatment. The CDR3 protein is CASTGQGWEQYF. CDR3 in DNA: TGCGCCAGCACCGGACAGGGGTGGGAGCAGTACTTC.